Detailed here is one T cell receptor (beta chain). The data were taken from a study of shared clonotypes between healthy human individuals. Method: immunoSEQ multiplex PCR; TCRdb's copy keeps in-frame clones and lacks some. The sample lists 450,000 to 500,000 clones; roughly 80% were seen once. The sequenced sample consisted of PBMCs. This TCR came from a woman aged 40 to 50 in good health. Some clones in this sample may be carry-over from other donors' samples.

This CDR3 reads CASSLYSGVNYGYTF. The DNA of the CDR3 is TGTGCCAGCAGCTTATATTCGGGGGTTAACTATGGCTACACCTTC. The chain has TRBV7-9 and TRBJ1-2; D is perhaps TRBD1 (5 bases). Germline CDR1 and CDR2: SEHNR and FQNEAQ (reference sequence). Deletions cut 2 bases from V and 1 base from J, with 11 bases between. This CDR3 is built from 15 residues.